A selection of T cell receptor beta chains follows, all from one sample in a study of T cell responses to AZD1222 COVID-19 vaccine. Using immunoSEQ multiplex PCR, the repertoire was profiled, and TCRdb retains in-frame clones only, with some absent. The data contain 100,000 to 150,000 clones, about 86% of them singletons. This sample comprised peripheral blood, obtained on day 0 of AZD1222 vaccination. Receptor source: an adult in good health. Both conserved end residues are part of each CDR3. The D gene is left open where the match is weak. Size is omitted from some rows. Given values are once, few, many or a class for expanded clones.

clone size	V gene	D gene	J gene	CDR3 DNA	CDR3 protein
few	TRBV21-1	-	TRBJ2-7	TGTGCCAGCAGCAAAGGGACAGGGGTGTTGTGCGAGCAGTACTTC	CASSKGTGVLCEQYF
-	TRBV18	-	TRBJ2-7	TGTGCCAGCTCACCCGGCCTGGGGGGAGGCGAGCAGTACTTC	CASSPGLGGGEQYF
-	TRBV7-9	-	TRBJ1-2	TGTGCCAGCAGCTTAGGTACTAACTATGGCTACACCTTC	CASSLGTNYGYTF
-	TRBV6-4	TRBD2	TRBJ2-6	TGTGCCAGCAGTGATAGCGGGAGTTTTTCTGGGGCCAACGTCCTGACTTTC	CASSDSGSFSGANVLTF
-	TRBV19	-	TRBJ1-5	TGTGCCAGTAGTATAGCCAGGGCTAAACAGCCCCAGCATTTT	CASSIARAKQPQHF
once	TRBV19	TRBD1	TRBJ2-5	TGTGCCAGTAGCCTTATGGGACAGACTGGAAAGACCCAGTACTTC	CASSLMGQTGKTQYF
few	TRBV7-2	-	TRBJ2-2	TGTGCCAGCAGCCTAACATTTAGGGGGGCGAACACCGGGGAGCTGTTTTTT	CASSLTFRGANTGELFF
-	TRBV3-1/TRBV3-2	-	TRBJ2-5	TGTGCCAGCAGCCAAGATTACGAGACCCAGTACTTC	CASSQDYETQYF
-	TRBV2	-	TRBJ1-2	TGTGCCAGCAGATCGGACCAAACCGCTCAAGGCGACTACACCTTC	CASRSDQTAQGDYTF
-	TRBV10-2	-	TRBJ2-1	TGCGCCAGCAGCCATACTGGGGATGAGCAGTTCTTC	CASSHTGDEQFF
-	TRBV5-1	-	TRBJ1-3	TGCGCCAGCAGAGGGATTCAGCAAGGAAACACCATATATTTT	CASRGIQQGNTIYF
-	TRBV7-2	TRBD1	TRBJ2-1	TGTGCCAGCAGCTTACTCCGGACAGGCTCCTACAATGAGCAGTTCTTC	CASSLLRTGSYNEQFF
-	TRBV20-1	-	TRBJ2-3	TGCAGTGCTAGTAGGTCCAGCAGGGGCACAGATACGCAGTATTTT	CSASRSSRGTDTQYF
once	TRBV5-1	-	TRBJ2-7	TGCGCCAGCAGCTTGGCCCGGGTCGGCGAAGGGTACGAGCAGTACTTC	CASSLARVGEGYEQYF
-	TRBV7-2	-	TRBJ1-6	TGTGCCAGCAGCACTCCTCGCGGCCTTAGCTCCTATAATTCACCCCTCCACTTT	CASSTPRGLSSYNSPLHF
once	TRBV7-6	TRBD1	TRBJ1-3	TGTGCCAGCAGCGAGGGACAGGGAGGCTTTGGAAACACCATATATTTT	CASSEGQGGFGNTIYF
once	TRBV20-1	-	TRBJ1-2	TGCAGTGCTAGACAGAACTATGGCTACACCTTC	CSARQNYGYTF
-	TRBV13	-	TRBJ1-2	TGTGCCAGCACCAAACAAACAGGGATCCTTAACTATGGCTACACCTTC	CASTKQTGILNYGYTF
-	TRBV9	-	TRBJ2-5	TGTGCCAGCAGCGCCTCGGGGTCAGAGGAAGAGACCCAGTACTTC	CASSASGSEEETQYF
-	TRBV28	TRBD1	TRBJ1-3	TGTGCCAGCAGTTTCGATGGGACAGCTCAGAGTGGAAACACCATATATTTT	CASSFDGTAQSGNTIYF
-	TRBV19	TRBD2	TRBJ2-1	TGTGCCAGTAGTATGGGCGGGAGTTCCTACAATGAGCAGTTCTTC	CASSMGGSSYNEQFF
-	TRBV30	-	TRBJ2-1	TGTGCCTGGAGTGGAAGTGGGGGTAATGAGCAGTTCTTC	CAWSGSGGNEQFF
-	TRBV2	-	TRBJ1-6	TGTGCCAGCAGGGGGGGACGCGATTCACCCCTCCACTTT	CASRGGRDSPLHF
-	TRBV20-1	-	TRBJ2-2	TGCAGTGCTAGTCTCGAGGCGAACACCGGGGAGCTGTTTTTT	CSASLEANTGELFF
-	TRBV10-3	TRBD1	TRBJ1-2	TGTGCCAGCAAACATCCGGGACAGGGATCTGGCTACACCTTC	CASKHPGQGSGYTF
-	TRBV7-3	-	TRBJ2-2	TGTGCCAGCAGCTCGTCGGGAATGAACACCGGGGAGCTGTTTTTT	CASSSSGMNTGELFF
-	TRBV13	TRBD1	TRBJ1-2	TGTGCCAGCAGCTTCAAGGACAGGGGGCTTTATGGCTACACCTTC	CASSFKDRGLYGYTF
few	TRBV6-6	-	TRBJ1-4	TGTGCCAGCAGTTTAGGGTTAGAACTGTTTTTT	CASSLGLELFF
-	TRBV27	TRBD2	TRBJ2-5	TGTGCCAGCAATCCTAGCGGGGGGGCCTTGGGGCAAGAGACCCAGTACTTC	CASNPSGGALGQETQYF
-	TRBV7-8	TRBD1	TRBJ2-3	TGTGCCAGCAGCTTAGTCTTCTCGGGACAGGGGGCAGGGGATACGCAGTATTTT	CASSLVFSGQGAGDTQYF
-	TRBV6-2/TRBV6-3	-	TRBJ1-2	TGTGCCAGCAGTAACCAACAGGGCCGCGTGGCTGGCTACACCTTC	CASSNQQGRVAGYTF
-	TRBV12-3/TRBV12-4	-	TRBJ1-2	TGTGCCACCCTAGCGGGGGGGCTGTATGGCTACACCTTC	CATLAGGLYGYTF
-	TRBV11-2	-	TRBJ2-1	TGTGCCAGCAGCTTAGTCTACCCTAGTAGATACAATGAGCAGTTCTTC	CASSLVYPSRYNEQFF
-	TRBV7-3	TRBD1	TRBJ1-5	TGTGCCAGCAGCCAGGGGGCTAGTCAGCCCCAGCATTTT	CASSQGASQPQHF
-	TRBV10-3	-	TRBJ1-1	TGTGCCATCAGGGACGGTCAGAACACTGAAGCTTTCTTT	CAIRDGQNTEAFF
-	TRBV23-1	-	TRBJ1-1	TGCGCCAGCAGTCGAGCAGGGGAGGCTGAAGCTTTCTTT	CASSRAGEAEAFF
-	TRBV24-1	TRBD1	TRBJ2-2	TGTGCCACCAGTGACCCCGGGACAGTGAACACCGGGGAGCTGTTTTTT	CATSDPGTVNTGELFF
-	TRBV5-6	TRBD1	TRBJ1-1	TGTGCCAGCAGCTTGAGGGGGCCCGAGGCTTTCTTT	CASSLRGPEAFF
-	TRBV5-1	-	TRBJ1-1	TGCGCCAGCAGCCCTGTGGACCTTGAAGGTGAAGCTTTCTTT	CASSPVDLEGEAFF
-	TRBV4-1	-	TRBJ2-5	TGCGCCAGCAGCCAAAAAGGGACGGAGGCCAGGGAGACCCAGTACTTC	CASSQKGTEARETQYF
-	TRBV19	-	TRBJ1-5	TGTGCCTCTAGAGGGACCTACAATCAGCCCCAGCATTTT	CASRGTYNQPQHF
-	TRBV28	-	TRBJ1-2	TGTGCCAGCAGTTTGGAAGGAGTCGGCCATGGCTACACCTTC	CASSLEGVGHGYTF
-	TRBV20-1	-	TRBJ2-5	TGCAGTGCTAGTCTCAGGGGTCAAGAGACCCAGTACTTC	CSASLRGQETQYF
-	TRBV30	-	TRBJ1-1	TGTGCCTGGAGTCGGAACAGGGCCGGGACTGAAGCTTTCTTT	CAWSRNRAGTEAFF
-	TRBV28	-	TRBJ1-3	TGTGCCAGCAGTCTACAGGAATCTGGAAACACCATATATTTT	CASSLQESGNTIYF
-	TRBV10-1	-	TRBJ1-6	TGCGCCAGCAGTGAATCGGGTAGAGGATCCTCACCCCTCCACTTT	CASSESGRGSSPLHF
-	TRBV7-8	TRBD1	TRBJ2-2	TGTGCCAGCAGCCTAGGGGGCAGGACGAACACCGGGGAGCTGTTTTTT	CASSLGGRTNTGELFF
-	TRBV6-5	-	TRBJ2-4	TGTGCCAGCAGTTACGTACAGGGTGGCATTCAGTACTTC	CASSYVQGGIQYF
-	TRBV7-2	-	TRBJ1-1	TGTGCCAGCAGCTTAGCGTTGATACGGGACACAGCTTTCTTT	CASSLALIRDTAFF
-	TRBV7-9	-	TRBJ2-2	TGTGCCAGCAGCTCCGAGGTCACCGGGGAGCTGTTTTTT	CASSSEVTGELFF
-	TRBV7-6	-	TRBJ2-5	TGTGCCAGCAGCGTAATAGCCGTGGGGGCACAAGAGACCCAGTACTTC	CASSVIAVGAQETQYF
-	TRBV7-3	-	TRBJ1-5	TGTGCCAGCAGCGTCGGACGCAATCAGCCCCAGCATTTT	CASSVGRNQPQHF
medium-sized	TRBV28	TRBD1	TRBJ1-1	TGTGCCAGCAGGGACCCCAGGGGGGGCCAAGCTTTCTTT	CASRDPRGGQAFF
-	TRBV5-1	-	TRBJ2-2	TGCGCCAGCAGCTTGAGCCCAGGGGAGATCGGGGAGCTGTTTTTT	CASSLSPGEIGELFF